What follows are 25 T cell receptor beta chains derived from one specimen sequenced in a study of blood T cell repertoires in COVID-19 (dated by TCRdb to the early 2020s). Receptor libraries were prepared by the immunoSEQ multiplex PCR assay. Here the immuneACCESS table is served through TCRdb, limited to in-frame sequences with V and J called. Missing clones are a known gap in these copies; in checked studies unresolved V genes cover under half, and the rest lacks a known reason. The sample records about 94,000 clones, around 81% of which are singletons. The biggest ten clones account for approximately 6.8% of the sample. The specimen sequenced was peripheral blood. The receptors stem from a man aged 55 to 70 with acute or convalescent COVID-19.

The rearrangement joins TRBV9 to TRBJ2-7; 9 bases line up with TRBD1. The trim removed 4 bases at V and 5 bases at J, leaving 7 bases unmatched. This CDR3 has 14 residues. Germline V gene data show CDR1 as SGDLS and CDR2 as YYNGEE. The CDR3 sequence is CASSPSTGGDEQYF. CDR3 sequence (DNA): TGTGCCAGCAGCCCAAGTACAGGGGGCGACGAGCAGTACTTC.

V usage is TRBV2 and J usage is TRBJ1-1, with a possible D match to TRBD1 (6 bases). Germline CDR1 SNHLY, CDR2 FYNNEI. Trimming cost V 3 bases and J 0 bases, with 11 bases left between them. The CDR3 totals 15 residues. CDR3 sequence reads: CASSDRTVLNTEAFF. CDR3 nucleotides: TGTGCCAGCAGTGATAGGACAGTCCTGAACACTGAAGCTTTCTTT.

The chain carries TRBV9 and TRBJ2-3; D call uncertain. V lost 6 bases and J 4 bases, leaving 12 bases between the germline ends. Germline CDR1 SGDLS, CDR2 YYNGEE. CDR3 size: 13 residues. DNA for the CDR3: TGTGCCAGCACCCCTCTTCCCCCAGATACGCAGTATTTT. Protein: CASTPLPPDTQYF.

The genes are TRBV11-2 and TRBJ2-3; 10 bases align to TRBD2. This CDR3 region has 17 residues. Germline V lookup: CDR1 SGHAT, CDR2 FQNNGV. V gave up 2 bases and J gave up 1 base; unmatched junction bases: 6. CDR3 sequence: CASSLSILAGRTDTQYF. CDR3 in DNA: TGTGCCAGCAGCTTATCCATACTAGCGGGGCGCACAGATACGCAGTATTTT.

This chain links TRBV29-1 with TRBJ1-3; D not certain. CDR1 SQVTM and CDR2 ANQGSEA come from the germline V gene. V dropped 5 bases and J dropped 4 bases, with 9 bases sitting between them. This CDR3 has 12 residues. This CDR3 is CSVFEGGNTIYF. The CDR3 DNA reads as TGCAGCGTTTTCGAGGGAGGAAACACCATATATTTT.

This clone was detected only a few times. The gene calls are TRBV3-1 (or the pseudogene TRBV3-2) and TRBJ2-6; D may be TRBD1 (6 bases). CDR1 and CDR2 from the germline V gene are LGHDT and YNNKEL (reference sequence). CDR3 length: 17 amino acids. V lost 7 bases and J 0 bases, leaving 16 bases between the germline ends. The CDR3 reads CASTPRDRSSGANVLTF. The CDR3 DNA reads TGTGCCAGCACCCCCCGCGACAGGTCCTCTGGGGCCAACGTCCTGACTTTC.

V is TRBV27 and J is TRBJ2-7, with D tentatively TRBD1 (6 bases). CDR3 length: 12 residues. With 5 bases removed from V and 4 bases from J, the gap between germline ends came to 9 bases. Germline V gene data show CDR1 as MNHEY and CDR2 as SMNVEV (reference sequence). The CDR3 is CASSTQGYEQYF. CDR3 DNA: TGTGCCAGCAGTACACAGGGATACGAGCAGTACTTC.

The chain joins TRBV3-1 (or the pseudogene TRBV3-2) to TRBJ1-5; perhaps TRBD1 as D (6 bases). CDR1 and CDR2 from the germline V gene are LGHDT and YNNKEL (reference sequence). The CDR3 runs to 15 residues. Deletions cut 4 bases from V and 1 base from J, with 11 bases between. The CDR3 nucleotides are TGTGCCAGCAGCCTATCCGGGACAAGCAATCAGCCCCAGCATTTT. Translating it yields CASSLSGTSNQPQHF.

This chain connects TRBV6-5 to TRBJ2-7, with 11 nucleotides matching TRBD1. Germline V CDR1 and CDR2: MNHEY, SVGAGI. The CDR3 is 15 residues long. The trim removed 6 bases at V and 4 bases at J, leaving 8 bases unmatched. CDR3 protein: CASSKDRGLIYEQYF. The CDR3, as DNA: TGTGCCAGCAGCAAGGACAGGGGGCTTATTTACGAGCAGTACTTC.

This chain connects TRBV7-9 to TRBJ1-5; TRBD1 matches 10 bases. The CDR3 runs 16 residues. The J segment lost 4 bases and the V segment lost 5 bases, leaving 8 bases of the junction unmatched. Germline CDR1 and CDR2: SEHNR and FQNEAQ (reference sequence). The CDR3 DNA sequence: TGTGCCAGCAGCCCCAGTAAGGGACAGGGGAATCAGCCCCAGCATTTT. It translates to CASSPSKGQGNQPQHF. The whole variable domain, remainder taken from reference TRBV7-9 and TRBJ1-5, is DTGVSQNPRHKITKRGQNVTFRCDPISEHNRLYWYRQTLGQGPEFLTYFQNEAQLEKSRLLSDRFSAERPKGSFSTLEIQRTEQGDSAMYLCASSPSKGQGNQPQHFGDGTRLSIL.

The chain couples TRBV7-9 to TRBJ2-3, with D unresolved. Germline CDR1 SEHNR, CDR2 FQNEAQ (reference sequence). CDR3 size: 16 residues. V lost 0 bases, J lost 0 bases, and 10 bases lay in between. The CDR3 protein is CASSLADFTSTDTQYF. Here the CDR3 DNA reads TGTGCCAGCAGCTTAGCTGACTTTACTAGCACAGATACGCAGTATTTT. Combining the CDR3 with reference TRBV7-9 and TRBJ2-3 gives the whole variable domain DTGVSQNPRHKITKRGQNVTFRCDPISEHNRLYWYRQTLGQGPEFLTYFQNEAQLEKSRLLSDRFSAERPKGSFSTLEIQRTEQGDSAMYLCASSLADFTSTDTQYFGPGTRLTVL.

The J gene is TRBJ1-3, the V gene TRBV4-1; no clear D. Looked up from germline, CDR1 is MGHRA and CDR2 is YSYEKL. The CDR3 is 13 amino acids. V lost 0 bases to trimming and J lost 4 bases, with 4 bases between them. The CDR3 DNA follows: TGCGCCAGCAGCCAAGATAGCGGAAACACCATATATTTT. As protein: CASSQDSGNTIYF.

The chain joins TRBV12-5 to TRBJ1-3; 9 bases are a match to TRBD1. Germline values: CDR1 LGHNT, CDR2 FRNRAP. V shed 5 bases, J shed 4 bases, and the junction held 6 bases outside the gene matches. The CDR3 sequence is 15 residues long. Written as DNA, the CDR3 is TGTGCTAGTGGTACTTACAGGGGGCTGGGAAACACCATATATTTT. Its protein product is CASGTYRGLGNTIYF.

The chain is built from TRBV11-2 and TRBJ1-1; possibly TRBD1 for D (6 bases). This CDR3 contains 13 residues. The germline V gene encodes CDR1 SGHAT and CDR2 FQNNGV. V was pared by 0 bases and J by 9 bases, with 11 bases between. The CDR3 sequence is CASSLEPGVKAFF. In nucleotides, the CDR3 is TGTGCCAGCAGCTTAGAGCCAGGGGTCAAAGCTTTCTTT.

The CDR3, as DNA: TGTGCCAGCAGTGAGGGACAGCGAGGTTCACCCCTCCACTTT. Its protein is CASSEGQRGSPLHF. The rearrangement links TRBV2 to TRBJ1-6; 7 nucleotides align to TRBD1. V trimming: 3 bases; J trimming: 9 bases; junction bases outside the gene matches: 5. Per germline, CDR1 SNHLY and CDR2 FYNNEI. The CDR3 contains 14 residues. The full variable domain, in which reference TRBV2 and TRBJ1-6 provide the parts outside the CDR3, is EPEVTQTPSHQVTQMGQEVILRCVPISNHLYFYWYRQILGQKVEFLVSFYNNEISEKSEIFDDQFSVERPDGSNFTLKIRSTKLEDSAMYFCASSEGQRGSPLHFGNGTRLTVT.

V usage is TRBV13 and J usage is TRBJ1-4; D call uncertain. Trimming removed 5 bases at V and 4 bases at J, with 8 bases between. Germline V gene sequence: CDR1 PRHDT, CDR2 FYEKMQ (reference sequence). The CDR3 sequence is 13 residues long. CDR3 sequence (DNA): TGTGCCAGCAGCCTAACCCTTAATGAAAAACTGTTTTTT. Translation gives CASSLTLNEKLFF.

The chain combines TRBV6-5 with TRBJ1-4; 9 bases are a match to TRBD1. The CDR3 is made up of 15 amino acids. CDR1 and CDR2 from the germline V gene are MNHEY and SVGAGI. J was trimmed by 8 bases and V by 6 bases; bases with no gene match: 10. CDR3 in amino acids: CASSRTGTGTEKLFF. The CDR3 nucleotides are TGTGCCAGCAGCCGAACCGGGACAGGGACAGAAAAACTGTTTTTT.

The chain links TRBV5-1 to TRBJ1-3, with unresolved D. The CDR3 has 16 amino acids. The V and J ends lost 4 bases and 0 bases respectively, with 14 bases between them. Germline CDR1 SGHRS, CDR2 YFSETQ. The DNA for the CDR3 is TGCGCCAGCAGCGGCGACACGGCTTCCTCTGGAAACACCATATATTTT. The encoded protein is CASSGDTASSGNTIYF.

The J gene is TRBJ2-7, the V gene TRBV28, with 8 bases identical to TRBD1. CDR1 is MDHEN and CDR2 is SYDVKM in the germline V gene. The CDR3 runs 16 residues. The junction had 8 bases not matched to a gene; V was cut back by 1 base and J by 3 bases. CDR3 region: CASSLFVGQANYEQYF. In DNA form, the CDR3 reads TGTGCCAGCAGTTTATTTGTGGGACAGGCTAACTACGAGCAGTACTTC.

This clone was seen a few times. This chain links TRBV12-3 or TRBV12-4 with TRBJ2-7; perhaps TRBD1 as D (5 bases). This CDR3 spans 11 amino acids. Trimming removed 5 bases from V and 3 bases from J, with 5 bases in between. CDR3 bases: TGTGCCAGCAGTACAGGCTACGAGCAGTACTTC. It translates to CASSTGYEQYF.

V and J are TRBV5-1 and TRBJ2-7; TRBD1 matches 10 bases. Per germline, CDR1 SGHRS and CDR2 YFSETQ. V lost 3 bases and J lost 0; bases outside the gene matches: 3. CDR3 length: 15 residues. The CDR3 here is CASSWTGGGSYEQYF. DNA for the CDR3: TGCGCCAGCAGCTGGACAGGGGGTGGCTCCTACGAGCAGTACTTC.

The chain carries TRBV2 and TRBJ1-1; a possible D gene is TRBD1 (6 bases). CDR3 size: 15 residues. Germline-derived CDR1 and CDR2 are SNHLY and FYNNEI. V lost 7 bases and J lost 6, with 21 bases in between. The CDR3 DNA sequence: TGTGCCAGCATATCCTCTCAGACAGGAGCAGCTGAAGCTTTCTTT. Its translation is CASISSQTGAAEAFF.

The chain combines TRBV2 with TRBJ2-1; TRBD2 might be the D (7 bases). The CDR3 contains 16 residues. V was cut by 0 bases and J by 8 bases, with 17 bases left in between. The germline V gene encodes CDR1 SNHLY and CDR2 FYNNEI. The CDR3 nucleotides are TGTGCCAGCAGTGAAGCGCTTCACGGGGGGCAGGATGAGCAGTTCTTC. Its translation: CASSEALHGGQDEQFF.

This chain joins TRBV18 and TRBJ2-5; TRBD2 might be the D (5 bases). Germline CDR1 reads KGHSH; CDR2 reads LQKENI. The CDR3 extends over 13 amino acids. V was clipped by 3 bases and J by 5 bases, with 10 bases between them. CDR3 residues: CASSPGRGETQYF. The CDR3 DNA reads as TGTGCCAGCTCACCCGGCAGAGGGGAGACCCAGTACTTC.

This sequence joins TRBV7-2 and TRBJ1-2; 12 bases match TRBD1. The CDR3 contains 16 residues. Losses at the gene ends were 2 bases for V and 8 bases for J; bases not matched to a gene: 9. Germline V CDR1 and CDR2: SGHTA, FQGNSA. In nucleotides, the CDR3 is TGTGCCAGCAGCTTAAGGTCGGGACAGGGGGCGCGGGGCTACACCTTC. Its translation: CASSLRSGQGARGYTF.